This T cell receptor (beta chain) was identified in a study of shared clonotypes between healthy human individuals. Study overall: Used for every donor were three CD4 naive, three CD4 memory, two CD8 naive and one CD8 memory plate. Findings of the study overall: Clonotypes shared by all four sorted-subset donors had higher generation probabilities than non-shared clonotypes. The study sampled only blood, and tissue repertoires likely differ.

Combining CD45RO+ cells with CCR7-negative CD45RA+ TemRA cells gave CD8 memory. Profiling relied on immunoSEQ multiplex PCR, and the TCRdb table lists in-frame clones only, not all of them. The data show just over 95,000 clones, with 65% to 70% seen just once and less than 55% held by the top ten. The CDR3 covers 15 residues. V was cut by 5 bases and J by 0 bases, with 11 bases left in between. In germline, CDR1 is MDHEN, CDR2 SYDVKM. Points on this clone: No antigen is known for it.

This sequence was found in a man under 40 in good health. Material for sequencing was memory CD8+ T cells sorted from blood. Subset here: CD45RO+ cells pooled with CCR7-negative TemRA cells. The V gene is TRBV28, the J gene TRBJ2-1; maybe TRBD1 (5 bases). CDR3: CASSGGALSYNEQFF. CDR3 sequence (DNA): TGTGCCAGCAGTGGTGGGGCCCTCTCCTACAATGAGCAGTTCTTC.